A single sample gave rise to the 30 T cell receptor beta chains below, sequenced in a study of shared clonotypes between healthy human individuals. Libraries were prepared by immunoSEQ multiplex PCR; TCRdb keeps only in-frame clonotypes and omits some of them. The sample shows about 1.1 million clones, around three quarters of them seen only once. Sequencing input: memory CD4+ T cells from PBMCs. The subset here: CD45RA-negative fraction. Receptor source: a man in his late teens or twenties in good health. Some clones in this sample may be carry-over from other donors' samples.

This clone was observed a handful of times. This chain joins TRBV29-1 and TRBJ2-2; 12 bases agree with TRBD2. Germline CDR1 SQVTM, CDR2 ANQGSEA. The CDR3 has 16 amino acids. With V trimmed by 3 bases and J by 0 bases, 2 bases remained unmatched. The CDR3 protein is CSVETSGSSNTGELFF. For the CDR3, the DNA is TGCAGCGTTGAGACTAGCGGGAGTTCGAACACCGGGGAGCTGTTTTTT.

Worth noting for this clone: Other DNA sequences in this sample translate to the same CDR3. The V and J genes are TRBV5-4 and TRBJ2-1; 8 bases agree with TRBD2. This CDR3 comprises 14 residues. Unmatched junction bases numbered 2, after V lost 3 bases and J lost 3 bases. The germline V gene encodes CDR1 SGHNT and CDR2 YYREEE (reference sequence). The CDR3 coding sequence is TGTGCCAGCAGCTCAAGCGGGAGCTACAATGAGCAGTTCTTC. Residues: CASSSSGSYNEQFF.

The CDR3 DNA reads as TGTGCCAGCAAGGGGGGCGGGGAGCTGTTTTTT. The encoded protein is CASKGGGELFF. The rearrangement uses TRBV27 and TRBJ2-2; perhaps D is TRBD1 or TRBD2 (6 bases each). The V end lost 7 bases, the J end lost 7 bases, and 7 bases lay between the germline ends. This CDR3 has 11 residues. Per the germline V gene, CDR1 is MNHEY and CDR2 is SMNVEV (reference sequence).

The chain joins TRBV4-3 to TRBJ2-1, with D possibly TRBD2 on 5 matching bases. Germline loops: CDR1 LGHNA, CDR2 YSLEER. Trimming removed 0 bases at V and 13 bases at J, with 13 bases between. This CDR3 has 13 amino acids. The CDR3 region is CASSQEGSGRQFF. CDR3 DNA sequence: TGCGCCAGCAGCCAAGAGGGGAGCGGACGACAGTTCTTC.

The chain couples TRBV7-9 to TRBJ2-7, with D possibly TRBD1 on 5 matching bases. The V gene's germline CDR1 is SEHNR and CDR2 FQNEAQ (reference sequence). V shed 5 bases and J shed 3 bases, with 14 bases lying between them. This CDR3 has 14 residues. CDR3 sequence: CASSLHGQGYEQYF. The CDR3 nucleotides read TGTGCCAGCAGCCTCCACGGGCAGGGCTACGAGCAGTACTTC. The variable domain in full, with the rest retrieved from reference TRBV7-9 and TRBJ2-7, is DTGVSQNPRHKITKRGQNVTFRCDPISEHNRLYWYRQTLGQGPEFLTYFQNEAQLEKSRLLSDRFSAERPKGSFSTLEIQRTEQGDSAMYLCASSLHGQGYEQYFGPGTRLTVT.

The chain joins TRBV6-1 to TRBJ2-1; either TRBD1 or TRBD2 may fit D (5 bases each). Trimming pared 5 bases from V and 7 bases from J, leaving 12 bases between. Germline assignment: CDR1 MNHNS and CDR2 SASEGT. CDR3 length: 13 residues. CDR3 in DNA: TGTGCCAGCAGTCGGGACCCATATAATGAGCAGTTCTTC. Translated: CASSRDPYNEQFF.

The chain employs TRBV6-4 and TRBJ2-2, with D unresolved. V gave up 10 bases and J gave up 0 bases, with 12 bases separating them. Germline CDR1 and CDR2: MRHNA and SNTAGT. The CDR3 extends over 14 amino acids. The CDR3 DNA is TGTGCCATCTTCCGATATGCGAACACCGGGGAGCTGTTTTTT. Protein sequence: CAIFRYANTGELFF.

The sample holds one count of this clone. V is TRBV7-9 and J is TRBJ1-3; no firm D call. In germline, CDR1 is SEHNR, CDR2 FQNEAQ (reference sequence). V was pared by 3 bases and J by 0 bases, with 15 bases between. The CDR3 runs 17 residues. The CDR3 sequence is CASSFSGFKISGNTIYF. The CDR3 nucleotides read TGTGCCAGCAGCTTTTCCGGATTCAAGATCTCTGGAAACACCATATATTTT.

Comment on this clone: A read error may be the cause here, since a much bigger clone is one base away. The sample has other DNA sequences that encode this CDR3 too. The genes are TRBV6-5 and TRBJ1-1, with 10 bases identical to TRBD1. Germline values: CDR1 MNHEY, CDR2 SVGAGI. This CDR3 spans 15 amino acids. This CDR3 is CASSSGQGFYTEAFF. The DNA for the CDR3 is TGCGCCAGCAGTTCGGGACAGGGGTTTTACACTGAAGCTTTCTTT.

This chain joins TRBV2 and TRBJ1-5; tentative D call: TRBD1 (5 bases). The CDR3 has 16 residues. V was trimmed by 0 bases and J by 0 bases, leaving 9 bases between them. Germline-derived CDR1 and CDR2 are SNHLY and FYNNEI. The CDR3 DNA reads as TGTGCCAGCAGTGAAGCGAAAGGGGATAGCAATCAGCCCCAGCATTTT. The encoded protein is CASSEAKGDSNQPQHF.

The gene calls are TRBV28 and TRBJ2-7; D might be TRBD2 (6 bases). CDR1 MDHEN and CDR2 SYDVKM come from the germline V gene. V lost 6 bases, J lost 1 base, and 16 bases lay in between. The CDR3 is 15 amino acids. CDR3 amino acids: CASSPGAAGSYEQYF. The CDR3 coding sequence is TGTGCCAGCAGCCCCGGGGCAGCGGGTTCCTACGAGCAGTACTTC.

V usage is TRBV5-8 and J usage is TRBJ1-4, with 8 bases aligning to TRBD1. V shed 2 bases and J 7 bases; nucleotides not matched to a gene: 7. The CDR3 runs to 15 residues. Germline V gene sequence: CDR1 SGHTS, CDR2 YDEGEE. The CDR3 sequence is CASSFRGQGSEKLFF. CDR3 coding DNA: TGTGCCAGCAGCTTTCGAGGACAGGGAAGTGAAAAACTGTTTTTT.

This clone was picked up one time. The CDR3 region has the DNA TGCGCCAGCAGCCAAGGGTCGGGAGGAAGTGGTGGAGAGACCCAGTACTTC. It specifies CASSQGSGGSGGETQYF. The chain carries TRBV4-1 and TRBJ2-5; 7 bases match TRBD2. The ends lost 1 base at V and 4 bases at J; junction bases unmatched: 12. Germline V gene data show CDR1 as MGHRA and CDR2 as YSYEKL. The CDR3 extends over 17 amino acids.

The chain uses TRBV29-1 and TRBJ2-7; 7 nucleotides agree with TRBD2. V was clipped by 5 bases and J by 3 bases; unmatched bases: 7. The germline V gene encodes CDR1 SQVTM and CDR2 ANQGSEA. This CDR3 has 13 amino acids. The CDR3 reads CSVLEGLNYEQYF. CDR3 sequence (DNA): TGCAGCGTTCTCGAGGGACTAAACTACGAGCAGTACTTC.

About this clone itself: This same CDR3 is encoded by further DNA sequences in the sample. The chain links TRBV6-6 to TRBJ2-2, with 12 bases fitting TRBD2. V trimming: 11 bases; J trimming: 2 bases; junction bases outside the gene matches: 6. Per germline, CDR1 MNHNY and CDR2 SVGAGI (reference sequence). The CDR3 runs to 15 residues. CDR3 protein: CASRTSGVNTGELFF. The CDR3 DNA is TGTGCCTCCAGGACTAGCGGGGTAAACACCGGGGAGCTGTTTTTT.

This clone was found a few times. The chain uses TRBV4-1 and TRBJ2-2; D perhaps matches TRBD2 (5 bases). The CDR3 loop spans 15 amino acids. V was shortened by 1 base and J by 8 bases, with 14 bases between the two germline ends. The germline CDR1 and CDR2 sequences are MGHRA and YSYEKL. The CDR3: CASSQGQRISGELFF. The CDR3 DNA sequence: TGCGCCAGCAGCCAAGGGCAGCGGATTTCAGGGGAGCTGTTTTTT.

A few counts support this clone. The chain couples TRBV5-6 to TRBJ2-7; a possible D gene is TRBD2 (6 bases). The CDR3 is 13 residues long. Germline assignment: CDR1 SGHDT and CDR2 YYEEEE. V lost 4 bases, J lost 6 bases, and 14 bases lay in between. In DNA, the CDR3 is TGTGCCAGCAGCCGGAGGGCCCGGTTCGAGCAGTACTTC. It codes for CASSRRARFEQYF.

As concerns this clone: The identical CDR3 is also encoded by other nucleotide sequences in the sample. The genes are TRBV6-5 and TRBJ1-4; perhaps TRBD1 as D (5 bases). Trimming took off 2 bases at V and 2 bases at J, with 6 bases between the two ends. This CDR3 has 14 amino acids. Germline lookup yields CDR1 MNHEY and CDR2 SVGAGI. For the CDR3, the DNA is TGTGCCAGCAGTTACGGGGGGACTAATGAAAAACTGTTTTTT. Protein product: CASSYGGTNEKLFF.

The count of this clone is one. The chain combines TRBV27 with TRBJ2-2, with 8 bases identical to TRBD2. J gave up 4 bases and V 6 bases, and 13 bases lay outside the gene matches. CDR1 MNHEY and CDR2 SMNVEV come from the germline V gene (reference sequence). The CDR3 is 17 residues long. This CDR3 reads CASSRKPAGVVTGELFF. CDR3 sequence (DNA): TGTGCCAGCAGCCGAAAACCAGCGGGAGTTGTCACCGGGGAGCTGTTTTTT.

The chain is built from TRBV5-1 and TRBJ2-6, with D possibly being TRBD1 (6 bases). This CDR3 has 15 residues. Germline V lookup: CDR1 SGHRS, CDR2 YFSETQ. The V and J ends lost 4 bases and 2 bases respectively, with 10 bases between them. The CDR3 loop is CASSLPGAGANVLTF. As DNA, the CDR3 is TGCGCCAGCAGCCTACCAGGGGCTGGGGCCAACGTCCTGACTTTC.

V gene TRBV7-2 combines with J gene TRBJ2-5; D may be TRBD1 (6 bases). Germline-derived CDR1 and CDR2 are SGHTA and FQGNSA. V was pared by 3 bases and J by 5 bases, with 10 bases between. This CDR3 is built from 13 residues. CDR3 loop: CASSLRTVETQYF. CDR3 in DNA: TGTGCCAGCAGCTTGAGGACAGTGGAGACCCAGTACTTC.

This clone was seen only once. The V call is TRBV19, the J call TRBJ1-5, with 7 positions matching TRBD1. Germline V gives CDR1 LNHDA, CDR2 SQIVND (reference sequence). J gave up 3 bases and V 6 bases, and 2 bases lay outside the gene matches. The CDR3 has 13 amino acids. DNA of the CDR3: TGTGCCAGTAGGGACAGGACCAATCAGCCCCAGCATTTT. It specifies CASRDRTNQPQHF.

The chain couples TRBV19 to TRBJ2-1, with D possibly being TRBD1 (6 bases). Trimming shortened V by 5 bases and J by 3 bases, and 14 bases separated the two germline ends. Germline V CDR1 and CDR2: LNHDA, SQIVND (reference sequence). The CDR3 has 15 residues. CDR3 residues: CASSGPGQVYNEQFF. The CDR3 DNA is TGTGCCAGTAGTGGTCCGGGACAAGTCTACAATGAGCAGTTCTTC.

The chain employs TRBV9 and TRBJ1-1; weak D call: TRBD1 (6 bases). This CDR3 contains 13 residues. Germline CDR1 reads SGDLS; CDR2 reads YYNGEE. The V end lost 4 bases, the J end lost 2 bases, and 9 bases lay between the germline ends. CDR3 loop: CASSQGINTEAFF. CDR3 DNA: TGTGCCAGCAGCCAGGGGATTAACACTGAAGCTTTCTTT.

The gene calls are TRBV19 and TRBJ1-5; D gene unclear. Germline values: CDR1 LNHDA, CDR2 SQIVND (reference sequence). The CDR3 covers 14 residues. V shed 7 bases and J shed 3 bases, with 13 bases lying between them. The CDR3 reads CASTWQDSNQPQHF. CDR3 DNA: TGTGCCAGTACATGGCAGGACTCCAATCAGCCCCAGCATTTT.

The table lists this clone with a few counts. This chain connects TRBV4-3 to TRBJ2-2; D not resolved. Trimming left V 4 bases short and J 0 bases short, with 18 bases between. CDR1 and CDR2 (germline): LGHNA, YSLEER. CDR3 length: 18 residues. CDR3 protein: CASSLKPGQDANTGELFF. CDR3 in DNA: TGCGCCAGCAGCCTAAAGCCGGGCCAGGACGCGAACACCGGGGAGCTGTTTTTT.

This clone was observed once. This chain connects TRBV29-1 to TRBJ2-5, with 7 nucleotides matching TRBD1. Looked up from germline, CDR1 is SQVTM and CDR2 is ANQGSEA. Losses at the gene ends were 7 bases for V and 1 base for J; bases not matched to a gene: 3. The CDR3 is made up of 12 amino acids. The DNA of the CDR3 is TGCAGCGCACAGGGGCCCCAAGAGACCCAGTACTTC. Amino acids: CSAQGPQETQYF.

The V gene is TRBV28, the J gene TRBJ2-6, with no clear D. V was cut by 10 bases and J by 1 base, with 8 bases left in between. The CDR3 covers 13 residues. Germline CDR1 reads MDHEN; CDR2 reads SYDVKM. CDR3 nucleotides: TGTGCCATCGGTGGGTCTGGGGCCAACGTCCTGACTTTC. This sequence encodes CAIGGSGANVLTF.

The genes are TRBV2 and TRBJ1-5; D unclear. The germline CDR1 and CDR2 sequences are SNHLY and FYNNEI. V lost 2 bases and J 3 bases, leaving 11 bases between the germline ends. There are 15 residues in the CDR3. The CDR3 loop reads CASSENAGFNQPQHF. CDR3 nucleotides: TGTGCCAGCAGTGAAAATGCAGGATTCAATCAGCCCCAGCATTTT. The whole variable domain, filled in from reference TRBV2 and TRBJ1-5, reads EPEVTQTPSHQVTQMGQEVILRCVPISNHLYFYWYRQILGQKVEFLVSFYNNEISEKSEIFDDQFSVERPDGSNFTLKIRSTKLEDSAMYFCASSENAGFNQPQHFGDGTRLSIL.

This CDR3 is CASKILAQQIVSFF. CDR3 sequence (DNA): TGTGCCAGCAAGATTCTAGCCCAACAAATAGTATCTTTCTTT. The genes are TRBV6-6 and TRBJ1-1, with D uncertain. Germline CDR1 and CDR2: MNHNY and SVGAGI (reference sequence). The CDR3 is 14 residues long. Trimming stripped 7 bases from V and 12 bases from J, with 24 bases between.